This record looks at one T cell receptor beta chain sequence and its context. Sequencing used immunoSEQ multiplex PCR; TCRdb keeps in-frame clones, though not all of them. Of about 280,000 clones listed, 65% to 90% are singletons. This sample is part of a study of blood T cell repertoires in COVID-19. Turning to the study itself: Sources were T cells, B-cell-depleted T cells, or PBMCs; the material itself was cDNA or gDNA.

This CDR3 comprises 13 residues. V was clipped by 2 bases and J by 10 bases, with 9 bases between them. CDR1 and CDR2 from the germline V gene are SGHVS and FQNEAQ. This receptor was obtained from a man aged 45-60 years with active or convalescent COVID-19. Source material: peripheral blood. The rearrangement uses TRBV7-8 and TRBJ1-6, with D hard to call. The CDR3 DNA reads as TGTGCCAGCAGCTTACTAATCTCCTCACCCCTCCACTTT. This gives the protein CASSLLISSPLHF.